This is a list of T cell receptor beta chains from one sample in a study of blood T cells in healthy people across ages. From the 5' RACE reads, TCRdb called clonotypes with MiXCR, one entry per CDR3 protein. The sample has about 680,000 distinct CDR3 sequences, over 45% seen once. Sequencing was carried out using blood. The receptors here all came from an older woman in good health. Both conserved end residues are part of each CDR3. D genes are given only for firm matches. Size is omitted from some rows. Given values are once, few, many or a class for expanded clones.

TRBV7-3	TRBJ2-1	NA	NA	TGTGCCAGCAGCCCTGGGACGGGGATCAGGCAGTTCTTC	CASSPGTGIRQFF
TRBV4-2	TRBJ2-3	TRBD2	NA	TGTGCCAGCAGCCAAGCCCCTGGCGGGAGCTCCACAGATACGCAGTATTTT	CASSQAPGGSSTDTQYF
TRBV6-5	TRBJ2-7	TRBD1	NA	TGTGCCAGCAGAAGACCCGGGACAGGCTCATACGAGCAGTACTTC	CASRRPGTGSYEQYF
TRBV12-3/TRBV12-4	TRBJ2-7	NA	few	TGTGCCAGCAGCTGGACAGCCAGCTCCTACGAGCAGTACTTC	CASSWTASSYEQYF
TRBV20-1	TRBJ1-6	NA	few	TGCAGTGCCAACCACGGGACAAATAATTCACCCCTCCACTTT	CSANHGTNNSPLHF
TRBV2	TRBJ2-5	NA	NA	TGTGCCAGCAGTGACCCCGGGGGTGGGCAAGAGACCCAGTACTTC	CASSDPGGGQETQYF
TRBV7-3	TRBJ2-3	NA	NA	TGTGCCAGCAACGGGGGCTCTAGCACAGATACGCAGTATTTT	CASNGGSSTDTQYF
TRBV6-2/TRBV6-3	TRBJ2-7	NA	few	TGTGCCAGCAGTTACTCGATGGCTAGCTTCTACGAGCAGTACTTC	CASSYSMASFYEQYF
TRBV20-1	TRBJ2-7	TRBD1	few	TGCAGTGCTAGAGGCGGAACGGGACAGGGGTTTTACGAGCAGTACTTC	CSARGGTGQGFYEQYF
TRBV9	TRBJ2-1	NA	once	TGTGCCAGCAGCCCCCCGTTGGGCACTGAGCAGTTCTTC	CASSPPLGTEQFF
TRBV7-2	TRBJ2-1	TRBD2	NA	TGTGCCAGCAGCTTAGTAGCGGGGGGAGGGAATGAGCAGTTCTTC	CASSLVAGGGNEQFF
TRBV2	TRBJ2-7	TRBD2	few	TGTGCCAGCAGTCCTAGCGGGAGACGGAATGAGCAGTACTTC	CASSPSGRRNEQYF
TRBV20-1	TRBJ2-7	NA	NA	TGCAGTGCTAGAGATCAGGGTCCTGGACGGTTTTTTTACGAGCAGTACTTC	CSARDQGPGRFFYEQYF
TRBV20-1	TRBJ2-1	NA	few	TGCAGTGCTAGGTTCGGGGCTAGGGTCCCCGGATACAATGAGCAGTTCTTC	CSARFGARVPGYNEQFF
TRBV27	TRBJ1-5	TRBD1	NA	TGTGCCAGCAGTTCAAGGCCCCGGGACAGGGACAACCAGCCCCAGCATTTT	CASSSRPRDRDNQPQHF
TRBV10-3	TRBJ2-1	NA	NA	TGTGCCATCAGTCCAGAAGCTAGCAGGAGGTATGAGCAGTTCTTC	CAISPEASRRYEQFF
TRBV29-1	TRBJ1-1	NA	NA	TGCAGCGTTGAATTGCGGGCGGGAGGTGAAGCTTTCTTT	CSVELRAGGEAFF
TRBV28	TRBJ2-7	TRBD1	NA	TGTGCCAGCAGTTTATTAAGCGAAACAGGGGTTTCCTACGAGCAGTACTTC	CASSLLSETGVSYEQYF
TRBV9	TRBJ2-6	NA	few	TGTGCCAGCAGCGTGAGGGGCCCTGGGGCCAACGTCCTGACTTTC	CASSVRGPGANVLTF
TRBV29-1	TRBJ1-5	TRBD1	NA	TGCAGCGTTGAGACAGGGGGAAGTCAGCCCCAGCATTTT	CSVETGGSQPQHF
TRBV4-3	TRBJ1-1	NA	NA	TGCGCCAGCAGCCAAGGCAACACTGCGAACACTGAAGCTTTCTTT	CASSQGNTANTEAFF
TRBV7-3	TRBJ2-3	TRBD2	NA	TGTGCCAGCAGCTTATCCGGACTAGCGGAGTCAGATACGCAGTATTTT	CASSLSGLAESDTQYF
TRBV18	TRBJ2-5	TRBD2	NA	TGTGCCAGCTTCCGGGAGGGCCGGTTCGATGAGCAGTACTTC	CASFREGRFDEQYF
TRBV4-2	TRBJ1-3	NA	NA	TGTGCCAGCAGCCAAGTAAGCCAGGGAAGCTCTGGAAACACCATATATTTT	CASSQVSQGSSGNTIYF
TRBV12-3/TRBV12-4	TRBJ2-5	NA	NA	TGTGCCAGCGGTCCCACGTTCGGCGGAAATCATATCTCGGGGCAAGAGACCCAGTACTTC	CASGPTFGGNHISGQETQYF
TRBV3-1	TRBJ1-6	NA	NA	NA	CASSQVGQGNSPPHF
TRBV18	TRBJ2-7	TRBD1	NA	TGTGCCAGCTCACCACTACTTGCCGGGACAGGGGGCCACGAGCAGTACTTC	CASSPLLAGTGGHEQYF
TRBV7-2	TRBJ1-3	NA	NA	TGTGCCAGCAGCCCTAATGCCGGAAACACCATATATTTT	CASSPNAGNTIYF
TRBV3-1	TRBJ2-7	NA	few	TGTGCCAGCAGCCAAGGAGTGACCTACGAGCAGTACTTC	CASSQGVTYEQYF
TRBV28	TRBJ2-7	TRBD1	NA	TGTGCCAGCAGTGCGACAGGGCCTTCATCCTACGAGCAGTACTTC	CASSATGPSSYEQYF
TRBV7-9	TRBJ2-3	NA	NA	TGTGCCAGCAGCCCATCCTCTGCGATTATCACAGATACGCAGTATTTT	CASSPSSAIITDTQYF
TRBV2	TRBJ1-2	TRBD1	once	TGTGCCAGCAGCGGGACAGGGGGCTTTACAGGCTATGGCTACACCTTC	CASSGTGGFTGYGYTF